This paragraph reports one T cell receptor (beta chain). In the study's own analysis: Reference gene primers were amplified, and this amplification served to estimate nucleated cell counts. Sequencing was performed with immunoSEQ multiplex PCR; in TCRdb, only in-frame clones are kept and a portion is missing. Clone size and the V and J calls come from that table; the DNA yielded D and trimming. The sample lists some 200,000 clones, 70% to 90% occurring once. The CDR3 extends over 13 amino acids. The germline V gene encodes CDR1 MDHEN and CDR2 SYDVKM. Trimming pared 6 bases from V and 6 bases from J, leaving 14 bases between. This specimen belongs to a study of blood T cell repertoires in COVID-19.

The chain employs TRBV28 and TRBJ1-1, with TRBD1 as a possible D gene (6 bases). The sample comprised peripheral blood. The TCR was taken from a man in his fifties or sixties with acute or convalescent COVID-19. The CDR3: CASRQGIGAEAFF. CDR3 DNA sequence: TGTGCCAGCAGACAGGGAATAGGGGCTGAAGCTTTCTTT.